The source of this T cell receptor beta chain is a study of neurological immune-mediated disorders. Synthesis of cDNA used 5'RACE (with 10-nucleotide random UMIs). TCRdb ran MiXCR on the 5' RACE reads and lists one entry per CDR3 protein. The sample lists about 35,000 distinct CDR3 sequences; less than 8.5% were seen once. This clonotype has ten or more counts. V lost 6 bases and J lost 4, with 4 bases in between. This CDR3 spans 11 amino acids. Germline assignment: CDR1 MDHEN and CDR2 SYDVKM. This clonotype was sampled from a woman aged 40 to 50 in good health. The chain is built from TRBV28 and TRBJ2-1; the D is unclear. Sequenced sample: PBMCs. CDR3 in amino acids: CASSFYNEQFF. CDR3 nucleotide sequence: TGTGCCAGCAGCTTTTACAATGAGCAGTTCTTC.